The sequence of this T cell receptor (beta chain) was determined in a study of blood T cells in healthy people across ages. Trimming left V 7 bases short and J 4 bases short, with 4 bases between. CDR1 and CDR2 from the germline V gene are MNHEY and SMNVEV (reference sequence). This CDR3 has 10 amino acids. Combining a sample-barcoded 5' primer with a J-beta primer mix, a second PCR ran for about 6 to 11 cycles. TCRdb passed the 5' RACE reads through MiXCR, listing each CDR3 protein once. The repertoire consists of approximately 810,000 distinct CDR3 sequences, with roughly 40% occurring once and the leading ten covering over 10%.

The chain links TRBV27 to TRBJ1-1; D unresolved. The material sequenced was blood. The TCR sequence derives from a man younger than 30 in good health. CDR3: CASTPTEAFF. The CDR3 coding sequence is TGTGCCAGCACCCCCACTGAAGCTTTCTTT.